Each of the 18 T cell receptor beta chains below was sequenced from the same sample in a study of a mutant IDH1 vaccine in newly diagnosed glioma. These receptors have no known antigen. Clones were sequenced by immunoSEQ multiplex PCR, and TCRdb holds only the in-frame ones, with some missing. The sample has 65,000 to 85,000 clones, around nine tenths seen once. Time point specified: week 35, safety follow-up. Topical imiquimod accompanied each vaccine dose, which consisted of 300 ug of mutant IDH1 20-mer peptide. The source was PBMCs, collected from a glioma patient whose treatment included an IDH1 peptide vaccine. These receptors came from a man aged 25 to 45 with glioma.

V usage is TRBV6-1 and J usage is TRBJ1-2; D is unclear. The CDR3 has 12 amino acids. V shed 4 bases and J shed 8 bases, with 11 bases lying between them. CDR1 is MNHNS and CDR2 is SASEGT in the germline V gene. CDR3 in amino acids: CASSASIGGYTF. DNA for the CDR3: TGTGCCAGCAGTGCCTCTATTGGAGGCTACACCTTC.

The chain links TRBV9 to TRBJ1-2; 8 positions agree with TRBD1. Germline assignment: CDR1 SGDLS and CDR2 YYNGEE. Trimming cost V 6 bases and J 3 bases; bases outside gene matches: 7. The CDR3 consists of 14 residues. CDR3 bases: TGTGCCAGCACCCCGGACAGGGTACACTATGGCTACACCTTC. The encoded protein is CASTPDRVHYGYTF.

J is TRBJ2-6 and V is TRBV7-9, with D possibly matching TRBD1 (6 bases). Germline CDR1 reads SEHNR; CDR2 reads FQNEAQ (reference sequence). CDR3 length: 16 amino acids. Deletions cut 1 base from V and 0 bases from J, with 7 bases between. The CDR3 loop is CASSLGTDSGANVLTF. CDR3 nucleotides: TGTGCCAGCAGCTTAGGGACAGACTCTGGGGCCAACGTCCTGACTTTC.

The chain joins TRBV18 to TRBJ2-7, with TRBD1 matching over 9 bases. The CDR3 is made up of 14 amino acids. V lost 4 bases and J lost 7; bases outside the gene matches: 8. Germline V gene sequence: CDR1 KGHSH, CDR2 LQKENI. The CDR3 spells CASSRRDRVWEQYF. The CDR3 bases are TGTGCCAGCTCACGCCGGGACAGGGTGTGGGAGCAGTACTTC.

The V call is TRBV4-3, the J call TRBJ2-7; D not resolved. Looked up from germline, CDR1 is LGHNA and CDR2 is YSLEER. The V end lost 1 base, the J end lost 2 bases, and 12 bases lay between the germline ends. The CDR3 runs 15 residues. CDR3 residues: CASSQGRIRPYEQYF. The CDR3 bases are TGCGCCAGCAGCCAAGGGCGGATACGTCCCTACGAGCAGTACTTC.

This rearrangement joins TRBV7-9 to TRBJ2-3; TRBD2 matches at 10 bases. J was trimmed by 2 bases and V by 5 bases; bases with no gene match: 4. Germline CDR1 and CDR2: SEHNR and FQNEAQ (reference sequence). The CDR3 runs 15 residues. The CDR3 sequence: CASSPGLANTDTQYF. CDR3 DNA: TGTGCCAGCAGCCCGGGACTAGCGAACACAGATACGCAGTATTTT.

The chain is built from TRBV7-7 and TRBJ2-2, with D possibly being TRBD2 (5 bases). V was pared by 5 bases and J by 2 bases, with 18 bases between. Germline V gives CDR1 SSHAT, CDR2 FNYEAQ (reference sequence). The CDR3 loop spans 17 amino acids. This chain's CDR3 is CASSPMPIGLNTGELFF. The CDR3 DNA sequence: TGTGCCAGCAGCCCCATGCCGATTGGACTCAACACCGGGGAGCTGTTTTTT.

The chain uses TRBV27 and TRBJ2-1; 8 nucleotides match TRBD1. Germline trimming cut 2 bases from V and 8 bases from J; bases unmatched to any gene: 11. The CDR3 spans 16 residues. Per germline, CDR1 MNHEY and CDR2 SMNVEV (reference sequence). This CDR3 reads CASSLLSGGFADEQFF. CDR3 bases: TGTGCCAGCAGTTTACTATCAGGGGGCTTTGCGGATGAGCAGTTCTTC.

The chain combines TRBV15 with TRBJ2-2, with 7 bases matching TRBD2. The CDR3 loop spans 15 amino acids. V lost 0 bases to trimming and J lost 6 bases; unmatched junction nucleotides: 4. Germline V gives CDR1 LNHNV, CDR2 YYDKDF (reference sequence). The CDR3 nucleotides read TGTGCCACCAGCAGAGATGTTCGGGGGGCCGGGGAGCTGTTTTTT. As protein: CATSRDVRGAGELFF.

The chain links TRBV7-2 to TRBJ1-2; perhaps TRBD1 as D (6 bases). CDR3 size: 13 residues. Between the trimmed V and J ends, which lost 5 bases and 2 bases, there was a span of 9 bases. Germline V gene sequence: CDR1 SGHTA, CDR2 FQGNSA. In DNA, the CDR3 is TGTGCCAGCAGCCCCGACAGGAACTATGGCTACACCTTC. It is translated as CASSPDRNYGYTF.

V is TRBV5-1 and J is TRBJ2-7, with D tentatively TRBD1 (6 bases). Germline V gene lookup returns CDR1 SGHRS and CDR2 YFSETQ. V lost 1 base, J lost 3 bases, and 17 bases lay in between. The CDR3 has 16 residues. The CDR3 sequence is CASSLSRETGYYEQYF. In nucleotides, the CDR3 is TGCGCCAGCAGCTTGAGTCGTGAGACAGGCTACTACGAGCAGTACTTC. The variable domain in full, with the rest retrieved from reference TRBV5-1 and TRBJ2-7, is KAGVTQTPRYLIKTRGQQVTLSCSPISGHRSVSWYQQTPGQGLQFLFEYFSETQRNKGNFPGRFSGRQFSNSRSEMNVSTLELGDSALYLCASSLSRETGYYEQYFGPGTRLTVT.

The chain's CDR3 is CASSLRGGETQYF. The CDR3 DNA reads as TGTGCCAGCAGCTTAAGAGGGGGGGAGACCCAGTACTTC. The chain employs TRBV7-2 and TRBJ2-5, with D perhaps TRBD1 or TRBD2 (6 bases each). Trimming stripped 2 bases from V and 5 bases from J, with 9 bases between. CDR3 length: 13 residues. Germline V gives CDR1 SGHTA, CDR2 FQGNSA.

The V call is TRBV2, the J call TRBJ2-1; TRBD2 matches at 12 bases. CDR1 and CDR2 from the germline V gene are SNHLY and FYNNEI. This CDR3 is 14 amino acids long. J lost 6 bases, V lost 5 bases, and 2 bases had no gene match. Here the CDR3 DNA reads TGTGCCAGCAGTCCACTAGCGGGGGGCAATGAGCAGTTCTTC. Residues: CASSPLAGGNEQFF.

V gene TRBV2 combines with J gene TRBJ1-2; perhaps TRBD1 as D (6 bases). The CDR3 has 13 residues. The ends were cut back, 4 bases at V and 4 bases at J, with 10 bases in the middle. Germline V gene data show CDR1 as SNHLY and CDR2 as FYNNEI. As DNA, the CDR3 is TGTGCCAGCAGTGCGGGACAATCCTATGGCTACACCTTC. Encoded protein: CASSAGQSYGYTF.

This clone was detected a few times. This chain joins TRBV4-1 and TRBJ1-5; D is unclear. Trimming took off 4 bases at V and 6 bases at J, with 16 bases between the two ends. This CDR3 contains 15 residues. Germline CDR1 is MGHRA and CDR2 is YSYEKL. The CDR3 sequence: CASSLVREGTQPQHF. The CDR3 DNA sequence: TGCGCCAGCAGCCTCGTGAGGGAAGGTACTCAGCCCCAGCATTTT.

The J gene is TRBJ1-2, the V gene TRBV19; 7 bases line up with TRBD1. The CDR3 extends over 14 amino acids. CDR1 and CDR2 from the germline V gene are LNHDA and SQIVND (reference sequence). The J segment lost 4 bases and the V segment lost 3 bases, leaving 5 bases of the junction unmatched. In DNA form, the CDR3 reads TGTGCCAGTAGTATCCTGGCAGGGGGCTATGGCTACACCTTC. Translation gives CASSILAGGYGYTF.

CDR3 protein: CASSQVGQRNYGYTF. DNA for the CDR3: TGCGCCAGCAGCCAAGTAGGCCAAAGGAACTATGGCTACACCTTC. This chain links TRBV4-1 with TRBJ1-2; D is uncertain. This CDR3 is 15 amino acids long. Germline CDR1 is MGHRA and CDR2 is YSYEKL. V shed 1 base and J shed 2 bases, with 11 bases lying between them.

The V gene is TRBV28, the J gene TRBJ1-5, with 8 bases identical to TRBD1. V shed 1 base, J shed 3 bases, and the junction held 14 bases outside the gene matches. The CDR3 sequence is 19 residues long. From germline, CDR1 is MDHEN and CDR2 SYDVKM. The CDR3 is CASSLFTLRGQAHNQPQHF. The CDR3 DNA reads TGTGCCAGCAGTTTATTTACGCTGAGGGGACAGGCACACAATCAGCCCCAGCATTTT.